This record looks at one T cell receptor beta chain sequence and its context. V was clipped by 2 bases and J by 6 bases; unmatched bases: 5. Germline CDR1 and CDR2: LGHNA and YSLEER. The CDR3 contains 15 residues. This record comes from a study of cytomegalovirus exposure and HLA in healthy donors. Study information: Findings of an earlier analysis included around 100 million unique TCR beta sequences from roughly 180 million T cells.

Though probably carrying unrecorded immune exposures, donors were nominally healthy at sampling. With 60 Vbeta and 13 Jbeta primers, the PCR was carried out. Profiling relied on immunoSEQ multiplex PCR, and the TCRdb table lists in-frame clones only, not all of them. This sample has 120,000 or so clones, with 60% to 75% found just once. This TCR was recovered from a woman between 35 and 50 years old in good health and CMV-seropositive. The chain recombines TRBV4-3 with TRBJ2-2; 8 bases map to TRBD1. The sequenced sample was PBMCs. This chain's CDR3 is CASSQTRTGPGELFF. CDR3 in DNA: TGCGCCAGCAGCCAAACACGGACAGGGCCCGGGGAGCTGTTTTTT.